This T cell receptor (beta chain) is drawn from a study of blood T cell repertoires in COVID-19 (dated by TCRdb to about 2020). Broadly, across the study: Samples from collaborators originated in the United States, Italy and Spain and spanned both the acute and convalescent phases of COVID-19. The repertoires were made available in a free public database intended to serve as a resource for research on the immune response to SARS-CoV-2. The dataset comprised deeply sampled blood TCRbeta repertoires from subjects exposed to, actively infected with, or recovered from COVID-19. The material from the prospective study consisted of cDNA or gDNA derived from T cells, B-cell-depleted T cells, or PBMCs. Where HLA class I and class II types were available, the types were taken from metadata supplied by the sample provider, not from assay-based typing. Samples were obtained from the ongoing ImmuneRACE study (first 160 participants) and from 1,254 subjects provided by 6 global collaborators. A de-identified subject ID, COVID-19 status, age in years and sex were almost always included in the sample metadata. On the study overall, not on this receptor specifically: How much clinical and demographic metadata was included differed by source and by participant, and the metadata was provided uncurated.

Collaborating institutions collected whole blood in K2EDTA tubes following their own protocols. For TCRbeta analysis, collaborator samples were shipped as frozen whole blood, as isolated PBMCs, or as DNA extracted from either sample type. TCRbeta CDR3 regions were amplified from genomic DNA by means of the immunoSEQ Assay, a bias-controlled multiplex PCR. Per the authors' processing: The number of nucleated cells in each sample was estimated from the amplification of reference gene primers within the assay. To quantify the absolute abundance of each unique TCRbeta CDR3 rearrangement, sequence reads were collapsed and filtered. For each sample, productive Simpson clonality was calculated by taking the square root of Simpson's diversity index across productive rearrangements. What TCRdb holds here is the immuneACCESS table cut down to in-frame rearrangements. Part of the clones is not present; checked against another copy, under half of the missing clones reflect an unresolved V gene, and the others are unexplained. The DNA gave D and trimming, while V, J and clone size come from that table. The sample includes around 210,000 clones, with around 88% observed a single time. The leading ten clones occupy roughly 1.5% of the sample.

About this clone: Its antigen specificity is not known. Within one base of it there is no much larger clone, and no base qualities were kept.

Sequenced sample: peripheral blood. The origin of this receptor is a man aged 18 to 29 with active or convalescent COVID-19.

The CDR3 amino acid sequence is: CATSRDRGRGYEQYF. The DNA sequence reads TGTGCCACCAGCAGAGATCGAGGCAGGGGTTACGAGCAGTACTTC. The chain joins TRBV15 to TRBJ2-7; TRBD1 could be the D gene, as 6 bases match. The CDR3, cysteine through phenylalanine, is 15 amino acids long. The retained sequence is limited to the CDR3, 45 bases, with the frame set at the first base. The germline V gene (reference sequence) specifies LNHNV as CDR1 and YYDKDF as CDR2. Trimming costs V 0 bases and J 4 bases, and their ends lie 13 bases apart.